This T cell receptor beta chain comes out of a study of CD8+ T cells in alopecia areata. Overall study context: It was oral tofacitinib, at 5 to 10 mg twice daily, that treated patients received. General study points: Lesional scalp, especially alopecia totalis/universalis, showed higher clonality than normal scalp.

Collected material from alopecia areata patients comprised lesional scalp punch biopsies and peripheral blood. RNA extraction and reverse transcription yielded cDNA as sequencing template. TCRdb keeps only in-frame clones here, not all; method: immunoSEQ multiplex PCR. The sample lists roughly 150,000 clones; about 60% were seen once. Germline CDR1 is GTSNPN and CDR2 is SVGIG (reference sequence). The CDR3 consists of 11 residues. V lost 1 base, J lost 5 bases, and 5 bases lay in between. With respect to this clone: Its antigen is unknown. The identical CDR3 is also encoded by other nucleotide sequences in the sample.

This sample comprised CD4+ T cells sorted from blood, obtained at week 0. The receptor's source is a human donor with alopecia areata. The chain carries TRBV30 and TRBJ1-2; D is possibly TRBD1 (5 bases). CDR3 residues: CAWSGGYGYTF. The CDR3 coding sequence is TGTGCCTGGAGTGGGGGGTATGGCTACACCTTC. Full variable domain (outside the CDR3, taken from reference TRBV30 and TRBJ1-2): SQTIHQWPATLVQPVGSPLSLECTVEGTSNPNLYWYRQAAGRGLQLLFYSVGIGQISSEVPQNLSASRPQDRQFILSSKKLLLSDSGFYLCAWSGGYGYTFGSGTRLTVV.